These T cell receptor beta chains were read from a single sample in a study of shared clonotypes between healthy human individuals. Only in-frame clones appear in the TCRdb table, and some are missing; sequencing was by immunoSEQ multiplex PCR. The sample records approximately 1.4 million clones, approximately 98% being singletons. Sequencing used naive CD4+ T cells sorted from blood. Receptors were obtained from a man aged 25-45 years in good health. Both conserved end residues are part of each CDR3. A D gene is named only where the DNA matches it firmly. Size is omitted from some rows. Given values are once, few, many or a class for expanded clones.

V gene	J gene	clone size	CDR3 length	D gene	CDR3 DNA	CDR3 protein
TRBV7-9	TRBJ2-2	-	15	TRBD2	TGTGCCAGCAGCTCTACTAGCGGGACTGGCGGGGAGCTGTTTTTT	CASSSTSGTGGELFF
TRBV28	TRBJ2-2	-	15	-	TGTGCCAGCAGTTCCCCAGCAGGGAAAGCCGGGGAGCTGTTTTTT	CASSSPAGKAGELFF
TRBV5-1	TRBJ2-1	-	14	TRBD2	TGCGCCAGCAGCTCCGGACTAGCTCAGAATGAGCAGTTCTTC	CASSSGLAQNEQFF
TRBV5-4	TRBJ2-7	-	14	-	TGTGCCAGCAGCTTGGTAGGGGAGTGGAGGGAGCAGTACTTC	CASSLVGEWREQYF
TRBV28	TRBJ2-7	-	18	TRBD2	TGTGCCAGCAGCCCAAAAGGACTAGCGGGACAGAGGTCCTACGAGCAGTACTTC	CASSPKGLAGQRSYEQYF
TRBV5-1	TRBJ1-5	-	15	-	TGCGCCAGCAGCTTGTCCGGGGGCCCGGATCAGCCCCAGCATTTT	CASSLSGGPDQPQHF
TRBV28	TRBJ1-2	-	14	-	TGTGCCAGCAGTTTAGCGCGGTTTGTTGAGGGCTACACCTTC	CASSLARFVEGYTF
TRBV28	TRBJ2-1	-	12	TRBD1	TGTGCCATAGGGGGCGGTTTGTATGAGCAGTTCTTC	CAIGGGLYEQFF
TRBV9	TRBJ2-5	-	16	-	TGTGCCAGCAGCGTACTCGGGCGTGGGGTCGAAGAGACCCAGTACTTC	CASSVLGRGVEETQYF
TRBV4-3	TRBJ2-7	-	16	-	TGCGCCAGCAGCCAAGTCGATGGGGTTTCCTCCTACGAGCAGTACTTC	CASSQVDGVSSYEQYF
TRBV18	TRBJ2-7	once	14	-	TGTGCCAGCTCACCGGGACTGGCAACCTACGAGCAGTACTTC	CASSPGLATYEQYF
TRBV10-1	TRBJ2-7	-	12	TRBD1	TGCGCCAGCAGTGACTACAGGGGCGAGCAGTACTTC	CASSDYRGEQYF
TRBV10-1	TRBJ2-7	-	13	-	TGCGCCAGCAGTGCTGACAGCCCCTACGAGCAGTACTTC	CASSADSPYEQYF
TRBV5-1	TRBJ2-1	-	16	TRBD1	TGCGCCAGCAGCTTGGACAGGGGGCCTGGTTACAATGAGCAGTTCTTC	CASSLDRGPGYNEQFF
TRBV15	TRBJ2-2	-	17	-	TGTGCCACCAGCAGAGAGAACACGTATCAGAACACCGGGGAGCTGTTTTTT	CATSRENTYQNTGELFF
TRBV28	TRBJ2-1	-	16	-	TGTGCCAGCAGTTCCCCGACTTATACCCCTAACAATGAGCAGTTCTTC	CASSSPTYTPNNEQFF
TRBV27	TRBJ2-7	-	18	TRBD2	TGTGCCAGCAGTTTATCGCAACTAGCGGGAGTGGTGAACTACGAGCAGTACTTC	CASSLSQLAGVVNYEQYF
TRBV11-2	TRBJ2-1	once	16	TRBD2	TGTGCCAGCAGCTTACAGGTATGGACTAGCGGGAATGAGCAGTTCTTC	CASSLQVWTSGNEQFF
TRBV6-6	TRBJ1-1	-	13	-	TGTGCCAGCAGTTCAGGGGTGAACACTGAAGCTTTCTTT	CASSSGVNTEAFF
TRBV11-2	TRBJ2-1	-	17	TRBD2	TGTGCCAGCAGCTTACGGCCCTGGACTAGCGGCTACAATGAGCAGTTCTTC	CASSLRPWTSGYNEQFF
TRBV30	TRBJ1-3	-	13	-	TGTGCCTGGAGTCCTACATTAGGAAACACCATATATTTT	CAWSPTLGNTIYF
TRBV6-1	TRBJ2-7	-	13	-	TGTGCCAGCAGGGCCGGGCCTGGCAACGAGCAGTACTTC	CASRAGPGNEQYF
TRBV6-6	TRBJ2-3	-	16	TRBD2	TGTGCCAGCAGCCTCCAGATAGCGGGAGGGGGCGATACGCAGTATTTT	CASSLQIAGGGDTQYF
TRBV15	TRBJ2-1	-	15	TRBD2	TGTGCCACCAGCAGAGATCGTACTAGCGGCAATGAGCAGTTCTTC	CATSRDRTSGNEQFF
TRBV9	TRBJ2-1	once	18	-	TGTGCCAGCAGCGTAGGGTTACTGCGGGGAAGCTCCTACAATGAGCAGTTCTTC	CASSVGLLRGSSYNEQFF
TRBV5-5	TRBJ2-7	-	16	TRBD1	TGTGCCAGCAGCTTACTAACCGGGACAGGGGTGGTCGAGCAGTACTTC	CASSLLTGTGVVEQYF
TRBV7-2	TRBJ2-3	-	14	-	TGTGCCAGCAGCTTAGATAGGGGGGTAGATACGCAGTATTTT	CASSLDRGVDTQYF
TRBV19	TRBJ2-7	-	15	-	TGTGCCAGTAGTAAGAGAAGGGACCCCGTCTACGAGCAGTACTTC	CASSKRRDPVYEQYF
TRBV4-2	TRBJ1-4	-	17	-	TGTGCCAGCAGCCAAGATGCCGTGAGTGCAACTAATGAAAAACTGTTTTTT	CASSQDAVSATNEKLFF
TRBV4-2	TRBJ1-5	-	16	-	TGTGCCAGCAGCCAAGCGGGTGGGGCAGACAATCAGCCCCAGCATTTT	CASSQAGGADNQPQHF